This entry describes one T cell receptor (beta chain). This sample stems from a study of T cell changes during pregnancy in multiple sclerosis. The assay was immunoSEQ multiplex PCR, and TCRdb's table has in-frame clones only and misses some. This table holds about 41,000 clones, more than 85% found once. This CDR3 is built from 17 residues. The V gene's germline CDR1 is SGHDT and CDR2 YYEEEE. The V end was cut by 0 bases, the J end by 4 bases, with 17 bases between. The rearrangement links TRBV5-6 to TRBJ2-1, with D perhaps matching TRBD2 (5 bases). The sample was CD8+ T cells from peripheral blood mononuclear cells, taken in the third trimester of pregnancy. The TCR comes from a female donor with multiple sclerosis, enrolled in a pregnancy study. The DNA of the CDR3 is TGTGCCAGCAGCTTGGAGGTTTTTGGGAGTGGTTACAATGAGCAGTTCTTC. Protein product: CASSLEVFGSGYNEQFF.